This T cell receptor (beta chain) was found in a study of T cells in Graves' hyperthyroidism and ophthalmopathy. Overall study context: Peripheral blood was obtained at initial diagnosis, preceding any treatment.

The germline V gene has CDR1 SGDLS and CDR2 YYNGEE. This CDR3 contains 15 residues. Trimming cost V 4 bases and J 3 bases, with 11 bases left between them. What was amplified from RNA transcripts were TCR beta CDR3 regions. The HTBI primer set drove a first-round RT-PCR of the TCR CDR3. TCRdb re-analysed the multiplex PCR reads in MiXCR, keeping a single row per CDR3 protein. The sample contains around 250,000 distinct CDR3 sequences, approximately 15% of which appear only once. In this sample, this clonotype turned up a few times. Sequenced: blood. This TCR was recovered from a woman between 35 and 50 years old with Graves' hyperthyroidism that later progressed to Graves' ophthalmopathy. This rearrangement joins TRBV9 to TRBJ2-6; weak D call: TRBD2 (5 bases). The CDR3 DNA sequence: TGTGCCAGCAGCCTAAGGACTTTTGGGGCCAACGTCCTGACTTTC. It encodes CASSLRTFGANVLTF.